This TCR beta chain was recovered during a study of siplizumab effects on memory and regulatory T cells. Study outcomes and limitations: Treatment with siplizumab left mappable alloreactive CD4+ clones averaging roughly 69% Treg-derived, compared with around 29% in controls. Memory cells that were CD4+ and unstimulated gave rise to alloreactive sequences, which siplizumab significantly reduced. There appeared to be greater diversity in naive T cells than in memory cells, and naive T cells seemed major contributors to the alloresponse. Proliferating siplizumab-culture Treg suppressive function went unconfirmed.

The method was immunoSEQ multiplex PCR; TCRdb's version includes in-frame clones alone and lacks a portion of them. Of about 55,000 clones detected, 95% to 97% appear once; the ten largest clones hold over 0.6%. With regard to this clone: Its matching antigen is unknown.

The material sequenced was naive CD4+ T cells sorted from blood. The TCR was taken from a human donor in good health.

The CDR3 region has the DNA TGTGCCAGCAGTAGACCGGGACCAGGTATCAATGAGCAGTTCTTC. It encodes CASSRPGPGINEQFF. The V call is TRBV28, the J call TRBJ2-1, with D perhaps TRBD1 or TRBD2 (5 bases each). CDR3 size: 15 residues. The germline gives CDR1 MDHEN, CDR2 SYDVKM. V lost 5 bases and J 6 bases, leaving 17 bases between the germline ends.